These 12 T cell receptor beta chains came from one sample sequenced in a study of blood T cell repertoires in COVID-19 (dated by TCRdb to the early 2020s). The method was the immunoSEQ multiplex PCR assay. As stored in TCRdb, this immuneACCESS dataset retains in-frame rearrangements with V and J assigned. A fraction of the clones does not appear; measured against another copy, unresolved V genes explain less than half of the discrepancy, and the remainder lacks a known reason. Present in this sample are approximately 37,000 clones, approximately 92% of which were seen just once. The ten biggest clones cover approximately 6% of the sample. Material: peripheral blood. These receptors originate from a woman older than 75 with acute or convalescent COVID-19.

This rearrangement joins TRBV9 to TRBJ2-1; D is undetermined. The CDR3 runs to 14 residues. Deletions cut 0 bases from V and 9 bases from J, with 13 bases between. Germline CDR1 and CDR2: SGDLS and YYNGEE. CDR3 loop: CASSVASYTGEQFF. The CDR3, as DNA: TGTGCCAGCAGCGTAGCGTCTTATACGGGTGAGCAGTTCTTC. Combining the CDR3 with reference TRBV9 and TRBJ2-1 gives the whole variable domain DSGVTQTPKHLITATGQRVTLRCSPRSGDLSVYWYQQSLDQGLQFLIQYYNGEERAKGNILERFSAQQFPDLHSELNLSSLELGDSALYFCASSVASYTGEQFFGPGTRLTVL.

The chain uses TRBV6-1 and TRBJ1-2, with 9 positions matching TRBD1. In germline, CDR1 is MNHNS, CDR2 SASEGT. The CDR3 length is 13 residues. The junction had 6 bases not matched to a gene; V was cut back by 5 bases and J by 8 bases. The CDR3 is CASSPTGGGGYTF. CDR3 in DNA: TGTGCCAGCAGTCCCACAGGGGGCGGAGGCTACACCTTC.

This sequence joins TRBV5-1 and TRBJ1-5; TRBD1 might be the D (6 bases). Trimming took off 1 base at V and 6 bases at J, with 14 bases between the two ends. Germline V gene lookup returns CDR1 SGHRS and CDR2 YFSETQ. The CDR3 is made up of 15 amino acids. CDR3 sequence (DNA): TGCGCCAGCAGCTTGTCGGGGGCTAGCGGTCAGCCCCAGCATTTT. Its protein product is CASSLSGASGQPQHF. Drawing the rest from reference TRBV5-1 and TRBJ1-5, the complete variable domain is KAGVTQTPRYLIKTRGQQVTLSCSPISGHRSVSWYQQTPGQGLQFLFEYFSETQRNKGNFPGRFSGRQFSNSRSEMNVSTLELGDSALYLCASSLSGASGQPQHFGDGTRLSIL.

The CDR3 sequence: CASSQGRNRLNTEAFF. The CDR3 region has the DNA TGCGCCAGCAGCCAAGGTCGGAACAGGTTGAACACTGAAGCTTTCTTT. V is TRBV4-3 and J is TRBJ1-1; weak D call: TRBD1 (5 bases). The V end lost 1 base, the J end lost 0 bases, and 12 bases lay between the germline ends. The CDR3 spans 16 residues. Germline CDR1 LGHNA, CDR2 YSLEER.

The chain links TRBV6-5 to TRBJ2-1; 8 bases align to TRBD2. CDR1 and CDR2 from the germline V gene are MNHEY and SVGAGI. CDR3 size: 15 residues. V shed 4 bases and J 0 bases; nucleotides not matched to a gene: 2. The chain's CDR3 is CASSLAGSSYNEQFF. The CDR3 DNA follows: TGTGCCAGCAGTTTAGCGGGGAGCTCCTACAATGAGCAGTTCTTC.

CDR3 in DNA: TGTGCCAGCAGTGCTTATATGGGGGCCGGGACAGGGGGCGGCCCGGCTTTCTTT. Protein product: CASSAYMGAGTGGGPAFF. This sequence joins TRBV27 and TRBJ1-1; 12 bases are a match to TRBD1. The V and J ends lost 5 bases and 11 bases, in that order; junction bases with no gene match: 21. CDR1 is MNHEY and CDR2 is SMNVEV in the germline V gene (reference sequence). The CDR3 has 18 residues.

The chain is built from TRBV10-2 and TRBJ2-3; tentatively, D is TRBD2 (5 bases). CDR1 is WSHSY, CDR2 SAAADI, per germline. The CDR3 spans 13 residues. The V and J ends lost 0 bases and 9 bases respectively, with 10 bases between them. For the CDR3, the DNA is TGCGCCAGCAGTGAGTCTACTAGATTGACGCAGTATTTT. Residues: CASSESTRLTQYF.

The chain combines TRBV9 with TRBJ2-7, with 10 bases matching TRBD1. Trimming at V came to 3 bases and at J to 0 bases, leaving 3 bases not matched to a gene. Germline loops: CDR1 SGDLS, CDR2 YYNGEE. The CDR3 has 15 residues. In nucleotides, the CDR3 is TGTGCCAGCAGCGAAAGACAGGGGGCCTCCTACGAGCAGTACTTC. It translates to CASSERQGASYEQYF.

This sequence joins TRBV19 and TRBJ1-1; D is unresolved. Germline CDR1 and CDR2: LNHDA and SQIVND (reference sequence). This CDR3 comprises 14 residues. V was trimmed by 3 bases and J by 1 base, leaving 9 bases between them. CDR3 sequence: CASSISSGNTEAFF. For the CDR3, the DNA is TGTGCCAGTAGTATCTCGTCGGGGAACACTGAAGCTTTCTTT.

The rearrangement uses TRBV7-6 and TRBJ2-3; maybe TRBD1 (6 bases). V lost 5 bases and J 3 bases, leaving 15 bases between the germline ends. CDR3 length equals 15 residues. The germline V gene encodes CDR1 SGHVS and CDR2 FNYEAQ. This CDR3 is CASSTAQGYTDTQYF. As DNA, the CDR3 is TGTGCCAGCAGCACCGCACAGGGTTATACAGATACGCAGTATTTT.

V is TRBV9 and J is TRBJ2-1; TRBD2 might be the D (7 bases). Germline values: CDR1 SGDLS, CDR2 YYNGEE. Trimming pared 0 bases from V and 6 bases from J, leaving 22 bases between. The CDR3 runs to 18 residues. CDR3 coding DNA: TGTGCCAGCAGCGTAGGGGTGGTTCCCAAGGGGGGGTTCAATGAGCAGTTCTTC. Its translation: CASSVGVVPKGGFNEQFF. The full variable domain, completed using reference TRBV9 and TRBJ2-1, is DSGVTQTPKHLITATGQRVTLRCSPRSGDLSVYWYQQSLDQGLQFLIQYYNGEERAKGNILERFSAQQFPDLHSELNLSSLELGDSALYFCASSVGVVPKGGFNEQFFGPGTRLTVL.

The chain uses TRBV5-1 and TRBJ1-2; D perhaps matches TRBD1 (6 bases). V lost 5 bases to trimming and J lost 3 bases, with 14 bases between them. The CDR3 sequence is 14 residues long. Germline CDR1 is SGHRS and CDR2 is YFSETQ. The DNA for the CDR3 is TGCGCCAGCAGTAAGCAGGGGACCTACTATGGCTACACCTTC. Protein sequence: CASSKQGTYYGYTF. Using reference TRBV5-1 and TRBJ1-2 for the parts outside the CDR3, the full variable domain is KAGVTQTPRYLIKTRGQQVTLSCSPISGHRSVSWYQQTPGQGLQFLFEYFSETQRNKGNFPGRFSGRQFSNSRSEMNVSTLELGDSALYLCASSKQGTYYGYTFGSGTRLTVV.